This T cell receptor (beta chain) came from a study of tumor and adjacent non-tumor tissue in lung cancer. Study background: Patients comprised about a dozen adenocarcinoma, 2 squamous cell carcinoma and 1 small cell lung cancer. Some 3.9 million productive TCRbeta reads were obtained per sample on average.

A modified ARM-PCR protocol with three rounds of nested PCR amplified TCRbeta. One entry per CDR3 protein results from TCRdb running MiXCR on the multiplex PCR reads. This sample carries more than 35,000 distinct CDR3 sequences, around 62% of them seen once, and the ten largest clones take around 20%. As regards this clonotype: The junction departs from germline at one end; a sequencing error may be responsible.

This CDR3 comprises 17 residues. In germline, CDR1 is KGHDR, CDR2 SFDVKD. RNA was extracted from bulk tissue without any cell sorting. This non-tumor lung sample came from over 3 cm beyond the tumor edge. This chain joins TRBV24-1 and TRBJ2-2, with a possible D match to TRBD1 (6 bases). This receptor was taken from a woman in her 40s with non-small cell lung cancer. Material: distant non-tumor lung tissue. The CDR3 nucleotides are TGTGCTACCAGTGATGTCGGGACAACCGCGAACATCGGGGAGCTGTTTTTT. Protein sequence: CATSDVGTTANIGELFF.